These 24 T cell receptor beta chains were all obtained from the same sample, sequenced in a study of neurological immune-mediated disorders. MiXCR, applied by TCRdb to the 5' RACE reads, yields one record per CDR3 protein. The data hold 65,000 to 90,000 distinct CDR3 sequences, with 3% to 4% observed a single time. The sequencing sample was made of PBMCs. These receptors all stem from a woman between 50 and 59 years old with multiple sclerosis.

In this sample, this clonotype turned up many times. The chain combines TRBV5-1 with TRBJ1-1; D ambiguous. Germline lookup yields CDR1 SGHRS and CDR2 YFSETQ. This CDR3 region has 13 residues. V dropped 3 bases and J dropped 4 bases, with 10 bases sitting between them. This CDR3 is CASSSLGGTEAFF. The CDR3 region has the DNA TGCGCCAGCAGCTCTTTGGGCGGCACTGAAGCTTTCTTT.

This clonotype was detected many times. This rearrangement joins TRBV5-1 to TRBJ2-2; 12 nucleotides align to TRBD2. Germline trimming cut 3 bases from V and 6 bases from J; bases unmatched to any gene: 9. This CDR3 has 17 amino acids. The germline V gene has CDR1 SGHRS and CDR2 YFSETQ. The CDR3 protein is CASSSAPSGRAAGELFF. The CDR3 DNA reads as TGCGCCAGCAGCTCGGCCCCTAGCGGGAGGGCGGCCGGGGAGCTGTTTTTT. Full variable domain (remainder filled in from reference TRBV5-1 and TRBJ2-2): KAGVTQTPRYLIKTRGQQVTLSCSPISGHRSVSWYQQTPGQGLQFLFEYFSETQRNKGNFPGRFSGRQFSNSRSEMNVSTLELGDSALYLCASSSAPSGRAAGELFFGEGSRLTVL.

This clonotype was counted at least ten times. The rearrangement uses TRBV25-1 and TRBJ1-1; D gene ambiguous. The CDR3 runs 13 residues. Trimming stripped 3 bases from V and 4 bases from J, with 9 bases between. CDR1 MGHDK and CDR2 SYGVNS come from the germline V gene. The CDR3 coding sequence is TGTGCCAGCAGTGACTGGCAGGTCACTGAAGCTTTCTTT. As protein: CASSDWQVTEAFF.

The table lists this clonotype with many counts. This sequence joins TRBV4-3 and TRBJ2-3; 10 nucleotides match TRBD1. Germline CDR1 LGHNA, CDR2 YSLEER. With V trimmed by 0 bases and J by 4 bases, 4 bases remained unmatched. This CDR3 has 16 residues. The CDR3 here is CASSQDIGQGADTQYF. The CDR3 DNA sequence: TGCGCCAGCAGCCAAGATATCGGACAGGGGGCAGATACGCAGTATTTT.

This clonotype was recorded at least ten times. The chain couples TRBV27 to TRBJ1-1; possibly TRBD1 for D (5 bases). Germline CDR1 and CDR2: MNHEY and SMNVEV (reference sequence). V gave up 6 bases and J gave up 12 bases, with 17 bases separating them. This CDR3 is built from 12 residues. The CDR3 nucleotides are TGTGCCAGCAGGACCCAGGGAGGGGCCCCTTTCTTT. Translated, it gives CASRTQGGAPFF.

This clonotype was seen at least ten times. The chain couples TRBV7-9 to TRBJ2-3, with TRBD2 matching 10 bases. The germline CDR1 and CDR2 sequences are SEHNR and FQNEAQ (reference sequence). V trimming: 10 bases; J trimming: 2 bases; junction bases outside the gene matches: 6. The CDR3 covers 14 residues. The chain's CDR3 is CAILAGDITDTQYF. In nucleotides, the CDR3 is TGTGCCATCCTAGCGGGAGACATCACAGATACGCAGTATTTT.

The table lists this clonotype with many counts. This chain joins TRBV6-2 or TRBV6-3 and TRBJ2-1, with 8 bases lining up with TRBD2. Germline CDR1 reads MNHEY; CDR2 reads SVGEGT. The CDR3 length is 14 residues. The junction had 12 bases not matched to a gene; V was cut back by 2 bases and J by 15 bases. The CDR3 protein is CASSYLDGTRPPFF. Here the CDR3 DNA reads TGTGCCAGCAGTTACCTCGATGGGACTAGACCCCCGTTCTTC.

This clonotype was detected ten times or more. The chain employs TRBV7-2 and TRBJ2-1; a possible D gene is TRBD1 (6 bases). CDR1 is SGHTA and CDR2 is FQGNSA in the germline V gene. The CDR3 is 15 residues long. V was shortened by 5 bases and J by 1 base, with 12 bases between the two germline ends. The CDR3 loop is CASSRGTPSYNEQFF. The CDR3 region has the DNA TGTGCCAGCAGCCGAGGGACACCTTCCTACAATGAGCAGTTCTTC. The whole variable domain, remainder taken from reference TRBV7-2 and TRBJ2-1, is GAGVSQSPSNKVTEKGKDVELRCDPISGHTALYWYRQSLGQGLEFLIYFQGNSAPDKSGLPSDRFSAERTGGSVSTLTIQRTQQEDSAVYLCASSRGTPSYNEQFFGPGTRLTVL.

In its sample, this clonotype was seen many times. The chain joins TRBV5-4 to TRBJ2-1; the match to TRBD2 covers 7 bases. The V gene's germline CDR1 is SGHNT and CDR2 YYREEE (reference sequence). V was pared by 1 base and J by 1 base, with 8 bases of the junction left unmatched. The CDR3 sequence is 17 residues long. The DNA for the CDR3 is TGTGCCAGCAGCTTGCCTCCTCTGGGACTATCCTACAATGAGCAGTTCTTC. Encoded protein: CASSLPPLGLSYNEQFF. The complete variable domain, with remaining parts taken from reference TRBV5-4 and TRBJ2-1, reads ETGVTQSPTHLIKTRGQQVTLRCSSQSGHNTVSWYQQALGQGPQFIFQYYREEENGRGNFPPRFSGLQFPNYSSELNVNALELDDSALYLCASSLPPLGLSYNEQFFGPGTRLTVL.

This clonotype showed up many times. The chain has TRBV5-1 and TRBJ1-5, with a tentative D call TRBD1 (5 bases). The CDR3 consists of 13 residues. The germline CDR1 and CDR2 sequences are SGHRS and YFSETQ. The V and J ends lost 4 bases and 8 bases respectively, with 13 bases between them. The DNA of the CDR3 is TGCGCCAGCAGCCCGGTAGGGGCCGAGCCCCAGCATTTT. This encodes CASSPVGAEPQHF.

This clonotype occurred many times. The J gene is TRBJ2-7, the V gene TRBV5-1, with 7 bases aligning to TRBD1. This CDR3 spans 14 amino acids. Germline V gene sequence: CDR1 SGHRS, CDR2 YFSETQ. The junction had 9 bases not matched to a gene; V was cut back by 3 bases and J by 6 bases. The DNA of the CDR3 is TGCGCCAGCAGCTGGGGGACAGTCCTAACCGAGCAGTACTTC. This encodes CASSWGTVLTEQYF.

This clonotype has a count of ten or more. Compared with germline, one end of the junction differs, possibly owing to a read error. For the CDR3, the DNA is TGTGCTAGCAGCTTAGTCGGACCCCGAGAGACCCAGTACTTC. As protein: CASSLVGPRETQYF. The genes are TRBV7-7 and TRBJ2-5; D gene unclear. In germline, CDR1 is SSHAT, CDR2 FNYEAQ (reference sequence). The CDR3 spans 14 residues.

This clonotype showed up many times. The CDR3 reads CASSLMSGYEQYV. The CDR3 nucleotides are TGTGCCAGCAGCTTAATGTCAGGCTACGAGCAGTACGTC. The chain combines TRBV7-9 with TRBJ2-7, with D hard to call. The V and J ends lost 2 bases and 3 bases respectively, with 8 bases between them. The CDR3 has 13 residues. In germline, CDR1 is SEHNR, CDR2 FQNEAQ (reference sequence).

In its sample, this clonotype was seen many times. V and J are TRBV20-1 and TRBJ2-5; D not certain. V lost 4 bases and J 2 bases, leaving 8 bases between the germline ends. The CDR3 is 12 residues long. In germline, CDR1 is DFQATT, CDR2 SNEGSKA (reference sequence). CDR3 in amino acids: CSAIGLQETQYF. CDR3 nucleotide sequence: TGCAGTGCTATTGGGCTACAAGAGACCCAGTACTTC.

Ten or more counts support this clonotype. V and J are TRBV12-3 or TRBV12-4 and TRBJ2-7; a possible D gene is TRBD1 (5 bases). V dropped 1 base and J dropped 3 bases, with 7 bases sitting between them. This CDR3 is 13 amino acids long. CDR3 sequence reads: CASSLVQGYEQYF. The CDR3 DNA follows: TGTGCCAGCAGTTTAGTTCAGGGCTACGAGCAGTACTTC.

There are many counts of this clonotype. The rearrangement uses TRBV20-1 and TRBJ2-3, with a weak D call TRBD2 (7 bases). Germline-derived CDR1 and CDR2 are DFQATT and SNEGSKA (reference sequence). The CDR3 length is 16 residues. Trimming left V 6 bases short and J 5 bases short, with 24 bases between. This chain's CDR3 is CSATWGGPDLLDTQYF. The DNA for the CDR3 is TGCAGTGCCACGTGGGGGGGGCCAGACCTCTTAGATACGCAGTATTTT.

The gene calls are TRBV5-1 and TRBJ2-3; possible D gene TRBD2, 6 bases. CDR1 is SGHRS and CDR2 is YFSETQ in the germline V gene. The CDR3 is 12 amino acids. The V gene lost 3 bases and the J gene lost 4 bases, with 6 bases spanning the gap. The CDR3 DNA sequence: TGCGCCAGCAGCTCGGGGGCAGATACGCAGTATTTT. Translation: CASSSGADTQYF.

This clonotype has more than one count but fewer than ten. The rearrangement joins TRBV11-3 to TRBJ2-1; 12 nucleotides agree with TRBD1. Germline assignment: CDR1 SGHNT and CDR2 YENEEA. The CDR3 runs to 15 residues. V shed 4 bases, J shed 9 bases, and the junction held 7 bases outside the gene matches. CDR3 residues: CASSSPGQGASEQFF. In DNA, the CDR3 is TGTGCCAGCAGCTCTCCGGGACAGGGGGCGAGTGAGCAGTTCTTC.

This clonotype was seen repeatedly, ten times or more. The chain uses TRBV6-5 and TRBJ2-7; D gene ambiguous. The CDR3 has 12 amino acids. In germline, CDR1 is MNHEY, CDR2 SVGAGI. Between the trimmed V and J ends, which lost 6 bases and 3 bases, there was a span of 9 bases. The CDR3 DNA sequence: TGTGCCAGCAGCCTCTTTCTCTACGAGCAGTACGTC. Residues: CASSLFLYEQYV.

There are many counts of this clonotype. The CDR3 spells CASSQEAGLPYNEQFF. Here the CDR3 DNA reads TGTGCCAGCAGCCAAGAAGCGGGACTGCCATACAATGAGCAGTTCTTC. The chain joins TRBV3-1 to TRBJ2-1; TRBD2 aligns across 7 bases. The J segment lost 4 bases and the V segment lost 0 bases, leaving 6 bases of the junction unmatched. In germline, CDR1 is LGHDT, CDR2 YNNKEL (reference sequence). The CDR3 runs to 16 residues.

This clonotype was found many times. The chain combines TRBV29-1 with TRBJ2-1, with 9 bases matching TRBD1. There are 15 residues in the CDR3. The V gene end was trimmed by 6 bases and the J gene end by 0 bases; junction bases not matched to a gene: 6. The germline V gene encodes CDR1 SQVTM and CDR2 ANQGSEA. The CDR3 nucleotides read TGCAGCGTGGCCGGGACAGGGAGCTCCTACAATGAGCAGTTCTTC. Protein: CSVAGTGSSYNEQFF.

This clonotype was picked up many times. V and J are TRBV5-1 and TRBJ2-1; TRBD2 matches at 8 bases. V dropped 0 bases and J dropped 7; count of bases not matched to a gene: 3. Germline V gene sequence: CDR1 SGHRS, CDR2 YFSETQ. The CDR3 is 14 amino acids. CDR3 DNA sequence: TGCGCCAGCAGCTTGGGGACTAGCATAAATGAGCAGTTCTTC. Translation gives CASSLGTSINEQFF.

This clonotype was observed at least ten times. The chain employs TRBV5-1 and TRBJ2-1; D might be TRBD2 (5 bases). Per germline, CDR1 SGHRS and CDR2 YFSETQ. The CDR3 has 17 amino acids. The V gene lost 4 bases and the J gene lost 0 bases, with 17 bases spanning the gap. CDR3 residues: CASSGGGGISSYNEQFF. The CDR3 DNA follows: TGCGCCAGCAGCGGTGGAGGTGGAATCAGCTCCTACAATGAGCAGTTCTTC.

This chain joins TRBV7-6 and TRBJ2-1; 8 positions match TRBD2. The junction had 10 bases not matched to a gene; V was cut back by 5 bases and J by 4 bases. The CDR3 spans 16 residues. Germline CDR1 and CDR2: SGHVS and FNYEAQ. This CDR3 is CASSPAWRGAYNEQFF. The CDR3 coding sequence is TGTGCCAGCAGCCCCGCGTGGCGGGGGGCGTACAATGAGCAGTTCTTC.